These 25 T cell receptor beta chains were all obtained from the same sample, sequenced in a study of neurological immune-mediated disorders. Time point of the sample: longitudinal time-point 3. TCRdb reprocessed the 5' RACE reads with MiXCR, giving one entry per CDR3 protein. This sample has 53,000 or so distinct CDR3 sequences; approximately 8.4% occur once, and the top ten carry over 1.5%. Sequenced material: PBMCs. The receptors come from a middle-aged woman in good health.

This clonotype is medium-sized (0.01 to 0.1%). This chain's CDR3 is CASILTGSTEAFF. For the CDR3, the DNA is TGTGCCAGCATTTTGACAGGGAGCACTGAAGCTTTCTTT. The chain recombines TRBV2 with TRBJ1-1; 7 bases map to TRBD1. This CDR3 is 13 amino acids long. Germline CDR1 and CDR2: SNHLY and FYNNEI. V lost 7 bases, J lost 4 bases, and 6 bases stayed unmatched.

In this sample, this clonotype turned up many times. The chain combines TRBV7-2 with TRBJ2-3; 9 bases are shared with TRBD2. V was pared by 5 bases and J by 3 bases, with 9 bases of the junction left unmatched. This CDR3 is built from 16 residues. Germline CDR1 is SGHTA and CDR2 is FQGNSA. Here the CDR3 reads CASSTRAGGRTDTQYF. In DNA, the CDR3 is TGTGCCAGCAGCACCAGAGCGGGGGGCAGAACAGATACGCAGTATTTT.

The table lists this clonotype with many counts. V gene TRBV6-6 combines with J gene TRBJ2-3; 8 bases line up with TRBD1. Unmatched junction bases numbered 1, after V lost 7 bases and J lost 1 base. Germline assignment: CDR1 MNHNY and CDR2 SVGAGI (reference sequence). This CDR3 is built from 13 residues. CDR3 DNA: TGTGCCAGCACGGGACAGGGCACAGATACGCAGTATTTT. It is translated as CASTGQGTDTQYF.

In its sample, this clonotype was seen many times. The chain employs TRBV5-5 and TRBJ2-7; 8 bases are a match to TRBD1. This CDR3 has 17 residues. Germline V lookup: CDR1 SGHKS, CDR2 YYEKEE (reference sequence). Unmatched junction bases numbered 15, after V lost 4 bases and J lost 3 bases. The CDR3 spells CASSPKPLGTGGYEQYF. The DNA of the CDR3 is TGTGCCAGCAGCCCAAAGCCCCTCGGGACAGGAGGCTACGAGCAGTACTTC.

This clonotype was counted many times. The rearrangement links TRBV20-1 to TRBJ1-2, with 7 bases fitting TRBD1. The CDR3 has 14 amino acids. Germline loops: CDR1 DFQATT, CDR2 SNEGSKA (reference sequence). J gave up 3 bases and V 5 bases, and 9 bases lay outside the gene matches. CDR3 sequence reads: CSARTGQPHYGYTF. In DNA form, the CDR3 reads TGCAGTGCTCGCACGGGACAGCCTCACTATGGCTACACCTTC.

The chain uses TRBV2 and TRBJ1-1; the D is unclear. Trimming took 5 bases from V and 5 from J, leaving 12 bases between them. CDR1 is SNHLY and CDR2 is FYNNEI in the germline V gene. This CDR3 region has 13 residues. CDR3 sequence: CASSSEDYTEAFF. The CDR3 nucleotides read TGTGCCAGCAGTTCCGAAGACTATACTGAAGCTTTCTTT.

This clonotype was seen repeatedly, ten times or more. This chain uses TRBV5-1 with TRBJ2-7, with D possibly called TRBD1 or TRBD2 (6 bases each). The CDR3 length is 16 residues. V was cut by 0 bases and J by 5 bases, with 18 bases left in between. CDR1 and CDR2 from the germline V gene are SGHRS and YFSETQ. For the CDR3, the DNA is TGCGCCAGCAGCTTGGTAGGGGGGCGAGGGACCCACGAGCAGTACTTC. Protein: CASSLVGGRGTHEQYF.

The CDR3 is CSAGLAGPYEQYF. The CDR3 bases are TGCAGTGCTGGACTAGCGGGACCCTACGAGCAGTACTTC. J is TRBJ2-7 and V is TRBV20-1, with 12 bases that match TRBD2. Looked up from germline, CDR1 is DFQATT and CDR2 is SNEGSKA (reference sequence). V was pared by 5 bases and J by 2 bases, with 1 base of the junction left unmatched. This CDR3 has 13 amino acids.

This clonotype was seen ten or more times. Here the CDR3 reads CASSLQQGIDEQYF. DNA of the CDR3: TGCGCCAGCAGCTTACAACAGGGTATCGACGAGCAGTACTTC. This chain connects TRBV5-1 to TRBJ2-7, with D perhaps matching TRBD1 (6 bases). Germline CDR1 reads SGHRS; CDR2 reads YFSETQ. This CDR3 has 14 amino acids. V shed 2 bases and J shed 5 bases, with 14 bases lying between them.

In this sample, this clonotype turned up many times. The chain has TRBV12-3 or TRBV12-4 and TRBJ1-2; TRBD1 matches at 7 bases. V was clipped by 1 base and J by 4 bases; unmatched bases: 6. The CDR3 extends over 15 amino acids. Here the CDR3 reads CASSLGEGAVYGYTF. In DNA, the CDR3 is TGTGCCAGCAGTTTAGGGGAGGGGGCGGTCTATGGCTACACCTTC.

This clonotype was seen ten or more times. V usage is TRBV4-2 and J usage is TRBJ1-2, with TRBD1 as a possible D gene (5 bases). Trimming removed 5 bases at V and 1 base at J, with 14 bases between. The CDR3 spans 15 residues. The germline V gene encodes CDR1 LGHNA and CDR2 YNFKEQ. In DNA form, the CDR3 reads TGTGCCAGCAGCGGACAAGGTGGAGTTAACTATGGCTACACCTTC. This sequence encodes CASSGQGGVNYGYTF.

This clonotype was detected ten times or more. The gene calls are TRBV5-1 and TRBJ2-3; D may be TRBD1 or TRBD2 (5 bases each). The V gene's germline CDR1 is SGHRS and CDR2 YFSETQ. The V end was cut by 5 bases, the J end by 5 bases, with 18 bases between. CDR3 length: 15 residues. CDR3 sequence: CASRLPLGEGDTQYF. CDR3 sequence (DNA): TGCGCCAGCAGGCTCCCCCTGGGGGAAGGAGATACGCAGTATTTT.

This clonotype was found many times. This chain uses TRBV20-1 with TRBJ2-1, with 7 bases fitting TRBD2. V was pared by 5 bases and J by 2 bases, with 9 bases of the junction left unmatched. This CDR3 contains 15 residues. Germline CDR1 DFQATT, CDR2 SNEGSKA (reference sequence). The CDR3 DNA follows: TGCAGTGCTCCCGTGGCGGGAGTAACCTACAATGAGCAGTTCTTC. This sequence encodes CSAPVAGVTYNEQFF.

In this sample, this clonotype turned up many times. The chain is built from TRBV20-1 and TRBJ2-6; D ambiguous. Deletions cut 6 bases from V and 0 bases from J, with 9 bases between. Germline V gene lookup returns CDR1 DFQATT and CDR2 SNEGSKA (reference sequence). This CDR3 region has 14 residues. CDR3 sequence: CSADATSGANVLTF. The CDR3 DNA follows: TGCAGTGCGGATGCCACCTCTGGGGCCAACGTCCTGACTTTC.

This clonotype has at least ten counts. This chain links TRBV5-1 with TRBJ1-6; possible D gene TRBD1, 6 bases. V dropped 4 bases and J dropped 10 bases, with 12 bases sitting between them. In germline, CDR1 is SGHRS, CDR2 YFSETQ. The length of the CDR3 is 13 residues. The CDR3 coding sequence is TGCGCCAGCAGCACCGGGACAAACTCACCCCTCCACTTT. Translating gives CASSTGTNSPLHF.

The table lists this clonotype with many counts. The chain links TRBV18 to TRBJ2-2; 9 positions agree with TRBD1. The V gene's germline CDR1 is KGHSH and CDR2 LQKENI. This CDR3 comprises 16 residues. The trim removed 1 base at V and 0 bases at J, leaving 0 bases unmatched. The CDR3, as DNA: TGTGCCAGCTCACCACGGACAGGGGCGAACACCGGGGAGCTGTTTTTT. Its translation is CASSPRTGANTGELFF. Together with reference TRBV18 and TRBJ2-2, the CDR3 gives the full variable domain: NAGVMQNPRHLVRRRGQEARLRCSPMKGHSHVYWYRQLPEEGLKFMVYLQKENIIDESGMPKERFSAEFPKEGPSILRIQQVVRGDSAAYFCASSPRTGANTGELFFGEGSRLTVL.

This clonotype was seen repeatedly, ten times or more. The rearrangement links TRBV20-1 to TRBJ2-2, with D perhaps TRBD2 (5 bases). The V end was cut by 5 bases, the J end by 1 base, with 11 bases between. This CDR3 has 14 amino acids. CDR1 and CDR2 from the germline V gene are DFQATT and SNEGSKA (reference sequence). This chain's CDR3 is CSAPLRENTGELFF. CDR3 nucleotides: TGCAGTGCTCCCCTCCGGGAGAACACCGGGGAGCTGTTTTTT.

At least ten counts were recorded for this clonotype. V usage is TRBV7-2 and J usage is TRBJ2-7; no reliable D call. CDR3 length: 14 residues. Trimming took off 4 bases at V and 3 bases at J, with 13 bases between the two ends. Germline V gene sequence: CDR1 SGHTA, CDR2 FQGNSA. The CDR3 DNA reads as TGTGCCAGCAGCTCCCCACGGGCCCGCTACGAGCAGTACTTC. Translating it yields CASSSPRARYEQYF.

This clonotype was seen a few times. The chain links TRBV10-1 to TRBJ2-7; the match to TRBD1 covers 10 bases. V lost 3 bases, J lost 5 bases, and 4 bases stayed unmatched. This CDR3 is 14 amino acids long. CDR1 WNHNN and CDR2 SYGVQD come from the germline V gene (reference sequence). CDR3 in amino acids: CASSEGQGVDEQYF. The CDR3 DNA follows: TGCGCCAGCAGTGAAGGACAGGGGGTCGACGAGCAGTACTTC.

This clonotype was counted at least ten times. Here the CDR3 reads CATSRRLAGAADTQYF. The CDR3 coding sequence is TGTGCCACCAGCAGACGACTAGCGGGGGCCGCAGATACGCAGTATTTT. The chain joins TRBV15 to TRBJ2-3; TRBD2 agrees at 12 bases. Trimming removed 2 bases from V and 4 bases from J; junction bases left unmatched: 4. Germline V lookup: CDR1 LNHNV, CDR2 YYDKDF (reference sequence). There are 16 residues in the CDR3.

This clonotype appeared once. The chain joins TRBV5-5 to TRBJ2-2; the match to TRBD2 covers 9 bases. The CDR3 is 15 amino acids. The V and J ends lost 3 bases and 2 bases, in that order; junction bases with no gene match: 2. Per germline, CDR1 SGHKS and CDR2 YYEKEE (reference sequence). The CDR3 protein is CASSWTSVNTGELFF. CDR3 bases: TGTGCCAGCAGCTGGACTAGCGTCAACACCGGGGAGCTGTTTTTT.

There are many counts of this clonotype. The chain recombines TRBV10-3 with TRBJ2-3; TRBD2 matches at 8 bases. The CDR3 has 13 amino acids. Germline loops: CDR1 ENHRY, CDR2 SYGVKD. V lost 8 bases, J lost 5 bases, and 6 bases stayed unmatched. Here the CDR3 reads CAIAPGGIDTQYF. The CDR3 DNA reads TGTGCCATCGCCCCGGGGGGGATAGATACGCAGTATTTT.

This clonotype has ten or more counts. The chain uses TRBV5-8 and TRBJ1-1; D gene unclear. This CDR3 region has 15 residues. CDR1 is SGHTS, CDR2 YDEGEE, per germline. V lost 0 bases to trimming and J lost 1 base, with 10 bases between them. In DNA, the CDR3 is TGTGCCAGCAGCTTGGCTACATTTGGGAACACTGAAGCTTTCTTT. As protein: CASSLATFGNTEAFF.

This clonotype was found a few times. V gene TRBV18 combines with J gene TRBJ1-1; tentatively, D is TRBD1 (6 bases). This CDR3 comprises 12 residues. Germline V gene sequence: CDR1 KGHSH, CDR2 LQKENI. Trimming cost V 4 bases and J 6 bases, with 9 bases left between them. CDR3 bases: TGTGCCAGCTCACACAGGGTAGCTGAAGCTTTCTTT. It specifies CASSHRVAEAFF. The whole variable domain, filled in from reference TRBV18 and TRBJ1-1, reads NAGVMQNPRHLVRRRGQEARLRCSPMKGHSHVYWYRQLPEEGLKFMVYLQKENIIDESGMPKERFSAEFPKEGPSILRIQQVVRGDSAAYFCASSHRVAEAFFGQGTRLTVV.

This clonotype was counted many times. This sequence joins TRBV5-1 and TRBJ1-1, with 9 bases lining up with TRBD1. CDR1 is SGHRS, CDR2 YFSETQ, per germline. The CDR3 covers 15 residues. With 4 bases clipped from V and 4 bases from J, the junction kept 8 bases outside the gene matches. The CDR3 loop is CASSRDRVGPTEAFF. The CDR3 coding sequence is TGCGCCAGCAGCCGGGACAGGGTGGGTCCCACTGAAGCTTTCTTT. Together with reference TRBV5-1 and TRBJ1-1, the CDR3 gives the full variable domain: KAGVTQTPRYLIKTRGQQVTLSCSPISGHRSVSWYQQTPGQGLQFLFEYFSETQRNKGNFPGRFSGRQFSNSRSEMNVSTLELGDSALYLCASSRDRVGPTEAFFGQGTRLTVV.